Following are 7 T cell receptor beta chains from one sample sequenced in a study of graft-versus-host responses after intestinal transplantation. Sequencing was performed with immunoSEQ multiplex PCR; in TCRdb, only in-frame clones are kept and a portion is missing. The sample lists more than 65,000 clones, approximately 80% seen once, with about 0.4% in the top ten. These TCRs' antigens remain unknown. The sequencing here drew on unstimulated CD4+ T cells sorted from spleen or lymph node cells, taken before transplant. All receptors come from a human donor who was the organ donor for an intestinal transplant.

In its sample, this clone was seen once. The V call is TRBV27, the J call TRBJ1-6, with 7 bases aligning to TRBD1. Unmatched junction bases numbered 18, after V lost 7 bases and J lost 0 bases. The germline CDR1 and CDR2 sequences are MNHEY and SMNVEV (reference sequence). There are 20 residues in the CDR3. In DNA, the CDR3 is TGTGCCAGCACCTCTTCGACAGGGCTCTACAACTCCTCCTATAATTCACCCCTCCACTTT. Its protein product is CASTSSTGLYNSSYNSPLHF.

V gene TRBV18 combines with J gene TRBJ1-6, with a weak D call TRBD1 (5 bases). Between the trimmed V and J ends, which lost 2 bases and 7 bases, there was a span of 12 bases. CDR1 and CDR2 from the germline V gene are KGHSH and LQKENI. CDR3 length equals 15 residues. The CDR3 coding sequence is TGTGCCAGCTCACCAGGACAACAGAACAATTCACCCCTCCACTTT. Translated, it gives CASSPGQQNNSPLHF. The full variable domain, its missing parts supplied by reference TRBV18 and TRBJ1-6, is NAGVMQNPRHLVRRRGQEARLRCSPMKGHSHVYWYRQLPEEGLKFMVYLQKENIIDESGMPKERFSAEFPKEGPSILRIQQVVRGDSAAYFCASSPGQQNNSPLHFGNGTRLTVT.

The gene calls are TRBV2 and TRBJ2-2; 7 bases are shared with TRBD2. The CDR3 loop spans 16 amino acids. Germline loops: CDR1 SNHLY, CDR2 FYNNEI. V lost 3 bases to trimming and J lost 4 bases; unmatched junction nucleotides: 8. The CDR3 DNA reads TGTGCCAGCAGTGAGTTCCTAGCGGAGGTCACCGGGGAGCTGTTTTTT. Protein sequence: CASSEFLAEVTGELFF.

This clone was counted a few times. The CDR3 region is CASSLDSTGRGTDTQYF. CDR3 sequence (DNA): TGTGCCAGCAGCTTAGATTCTACAGGGAGGGGCACAGATACGCAGTATTTT. The chain employs TRBV11-3 and TRBJ2-3; D may be TRBD2 (7 bases). The CDR3 loop spans 17 amino acids. CDR1 and CDR2 from the germline V gene are SGHNT and YENEEA. Between the trimmed V and J ends, which lost 0 bases and 1 base, there was a span of 14 bases.

This sequence joins TRBV28 and TRBJ2-5; 8 bases line up with TRBD1. V lost 5 bases, J lost 5 bases, and 7 bases stayed unmatched. Germline-derived CDR1 and CDR2 are MDHEN and SYDVKM. This CDR3 contains 14 residues. The CDR3 DNA is TGTGCCAGCAGTGTGAGGACAGGGCAGGAGACCCAGTACTTC. This sequence encodes CASSVRTGQETQYF.

This chain uses TRBV6-1 with TRBJ1-6, with 9 bases aligning to TRBD1. V trimming: 8 bases; J trimming: 9 bases; junction bases outside the gene matches: 2. Germline assignment: CDR1 MNHNS and CDR2 SASEGT. This CDR3 comprises 12 residues. The CDR3 DNA is TGTGCCAGCGAGACAGGGGGTTCACCCCTCCACTTT. This translates into CASETGGSPLHF.

The CDR3 region has the DNA TGCAGCGTTTGTAGTGACTTTGAAGCTTTCTTT. Its protein product is CSVCSDFEAFF. This sequence joins TRBV29-1 and TRBJ1-1; D gene ambiguous. Germline loops: CDR1 SQVTM, CDR2 ANQGSEA. Trimming removed 5 bases at V and 7 bases at J, with 11 bases between. The CDR3 contains 11 residues.